Detailed here is one T cell receptor beta chain. Germline V gene lookup returns CDR1 SQVTM and CDR2 ANQGSEA. Trimming left V 0 bases short and J 0 bases short, with 11 bases between. This CDR3 spans 15 amino acids. This sample stems from a study of blood T cell dynamics during melanoma immunotherapy. The protocol was immunoSEQ multiplex PCR, while the TCRdb copy is restricted to in-frame clones and leaves out a portion. In the table there are about 13,000 clones, roughly 89% of which are singletons. This sample's time point: pre-treatment baseline. The sample consisted of blood, taken from a patient treated with checkpoint blockade. The chain couples TRBV29-1 to TRBJ1-2; D gene ambiguous. This TCR was recovered from a human donor with melanoma. In nucleotides, the CDR3 is TGCAGCGTTGAAGAGGCTTCCCGCTCTAACTATGGCTACACCTTC. It codes for CSVEEASRSNYGYTF.